This is a list of T cell receptor beta chains from one sample in a study of shared clonotypes between healthy human individuals. Generated by immunoSEQ multiplex PCR, the TCRdb table keeps only in-frame clones and is missing some. In the table there are fewer than 1 million clones, roughly 96% of which are singletons. The sequencing sample was made of naive CD8+ T cells sorted from blood. The receptors derive from a man younger than 40 in good health. Each CDR3 is given with its conserved first and last residue. A D gene is named only where the DNA matches it firmly. The size of a clone is reported for some rows only, either as once, few or many, or as a class for expanded clones.

d_call: NA
cdr3_length: 14
clone_size: NA
j_call: TRBJ2-7
v_call: TRBV4-3
cdr3_aa: CASSQGSAQDEQYF
cdr3_nt: TGCGCCAGCAGCCAAGGATCGGCGCAGGACGAGCAGTACTTC

d_call: TRBD2
cdr3_length: 15
clone_size: once
j_call: TRBJ2-1
v_call: TRBV7-9
cdr3_aa: CASSLLASGGGEQFF
cdr3_nt: TGTGCCAGCAGCTTATTGGCTAGCGGCGGGGGTGAGCAGTTCTTC

d_call: NA
cdr3_length: 13
clone_size: NA
j_call: TRBJ2-5
v_call: TRBV29-1
cdr3_aa: CSVGGWDGETQYF
cdr3_nt: TGCAGCGTTGGTGGGTGGGATGGGGAGACCCAGTACTTC

d_call: NA
cdr3_length: 12
clone_size: NA
j_call: TRBJ2-3
v_call: TRBV27
cdr3_aa: CASGSPPDTQYF
cdr3_nt: TGTGCCAGCGGCTCCCCCCCAGATACGCAGTATTTT

d_call: NA
cdr3_length: 15
clone_size: NA
j_call: TRBJ2-5
v_call: TRBV5-7
cdr3_aa: CASTPPGTEVETQYF
cdr3_nt: TGTGCCAGCACCCCCCCGGGGACCGAGGTGGAGACCCAGTACTTC

d_call: TRBD2
cdr3_length: 18
clone_size: NA
j_call: TRBJ2-3
v_call: TRBV12-5
cdr3_aa: CASGLVGAGGFNTDTQYF
cdr3_nt: TGTGCTAGTGGTTTGGTCGGTGCGGGAGGCTTTAACACAGATACGCAGTATTTT

d_call: TRBD2
cdr3_length: 16
clone_size: NA
j_call: TRBJ2-3
v_call: TRBV7-9
cdr3_aa: CASSSSTGGGTDTQYF
cdr3_nt: TGTGCCAGCAGCTCCTCAACGGGAGGGGGTACAGATACGCAGTATTTT

d_call: TRBD1
cdr3_length: 15
clone_size: NA
j_call: TRBJ2-2
v_call: TRBV5-1
cdr3_aa: CASSLGTGNTGELFF
cdr3_nt: TGCGCCAGCAGCTTGGGGACAGGGAACACCGGGGAGCTGTTTTTT

d_call: NA
cdr3_length: 13
clone_size: NA
j_call: TRBJ1-2
v_call: TRBV15
cdr3_aa: CATSSIGLDGYTF
cdr3_nt: TGTGCCACCAGCAGTATCGGCCTGGATGGCTACACCTTC

d_call: NA
cdr3_length: 13
clone_size: NA
j_call: TRBJ1-5
v_call: TRBV5-6
cdr3_aa: CASSLGGGQPQHF
cdr3_nt: TGTGCCAGCAGCTTGGGAGGGGGACAGCCCCAGCATTTT

d_call: NA
cdr3_length: 14
clone_size: NA
j_call: TRBJ1-1
v_call: TRBV4-1
cdr3_aa: CASSQEREPSEAFF
cdr3_nt: TGCGCCAGCAGCCAAGAGAGGGAACCCTCTGAAGCTTTCTTT